This is a list of T cell receptor beta chains from one sample in a study of T cell repertoires in aging, cancer and after chemotherapy. MiXCR, run by TCRdb on the multiplex PCR reads, gives a single entry per CDR3 protein. The table has around 4,900 distinct CDR3 sequences, 50% to 75% seen once. The sample taken for sequencing was blood. All receptors derive from a human donor with a solid tumor. Both conserved end residues are part of each CDR3. D genes are given only for firm matches. Clone size appears in some rows only: once, few, many, or a class for an expanded clone.

size	D	J	length	V	CDR3	DNA
NA	TRBD2	TRBJ2-7	16	TRBV11-2	CASSLTPGLASYEQYF	TGTGCCAGCAGCTTAACTCCGGGACTAGCGTCCTACGAGCAGTACTTC
NA	NA	TRBJ2-7	14	TRBV6-5	CASKKAGGSYEQYF	TGTGCCAGCAAGAAAGCAGGGGGGAGCTACGAGCAGTACTTC
NA	NA	TRBJ1-3	16	TRBV19	CASSLQGRGAGNTIYF	TGTGCCAGTAGTCTACAGGGCCGTGGGGCTGGAAACACCATATATTTT
NA	NA	TRBJ1-2	14	TRBV30	CAWSPDLPNYGYTF	TGTGCCTGGAGTCCGGACCTTCCTAACTATGGCTACACCTTC
few	NA	TRBJ2-3	11	TRBV7-2	CASRNTDTQYF	TGTGCCAGCAGGAACACAGATACGCAGTATTTT
NA	NA	TRBJ1-6	17	TRBV20-1	CSARDLDRSSYNSPLHF	TGCAGTGCTAGAGATCTCGACAGGAGCTCCTATAATTCACCCCTCCACTTT
NA	NA	TRBJ2-5	14	TRBV6-1	CASSRTQPQETQYF	TGTGCCAGCAGTCGAACACAGCCCCAAGAGACCCAGTACTTC
NA	TRBD2	TRBJ2-3	16	TRBV11-2	CASSLYSLAGTDTQYF	TGTGCCAGCAGCTTATATAGTCTAGCGGGCACAGATACGCAGTATTTT
NA	NA	TRBJ2-2	16	TRBV18	CASSPTGPANTGELFF	TGTGCCAGCTCACCGACCGGCCCGGCGAACACCGGGGAGCTGTTTTTT
few	NA	TRBJ1-5	12	TRBV20-1	CSASPPNQPQHF	TGCAGTGCTTCTCCACCCAATCAGCCCCAGCATTTT
NA	NA	TRBJ2-1	13	TRBV7-2	CASSQDFYNEQFF	TGTGCCAGCAGTCAGGACTTTTACAATGAGCAGTTCTTC
few	NA	TRBJ2-1	16	TRBV20-1	CSASSSGGAPGNEQFF	TGCAGTGCTAGCTCCTCCGGGGGTGCTCCGGGCAATGAGCAGTTCTTC
few	NA	TRBJ2-2	13	TRBV30	CAWTAGYTGELFF	TGTGCCTGGACCGCAGGGTACACCGGGGAGCTGTTTTTT
NA	TRBD1	TRBJ1-6	14	TRBV7-2	CASSLGTDNSPLHF	TGTGCCAGCAGCCTCGGGACAGATAATTCACCCCTCCACTTT
NA	TRBD2	TRBJ2-3	16	TRBV7-2	CASSLALAGGADTQYF	TGTGCCAGCAGCTTAGCGTTAGCGGGAGGAGCAGATACGCAGTATTTT
NA	NA	TRBJ2-2	15	TRBV18	CASSPPGGRTGELFF	TGTGCCAGCTCACCCCCTGGGGGACGAACCGGGGAGCTGTTTTTT
few	TRBD1	TRBJ1-2	12	TRBV6-5	CASTETGAGYTF	TGTGCCAGCACTGAAACAGGGGCTGGCTACACCTTC
NA	TRBD1	TRBJ1-2	14	TRBV6-5	CASSFSQGTYGYTF	TGTGCCAGCAGTTTTTCACAGGGGACCTATGGCTACACCTTC
NA	TRBD1	TRBJ2-3	14	TRBV19	CASTRTGDTDTQYF	TGTGCCAGTACTCGGACAGGGGATACAGATACGCAGTATTTT
NA	NA	TRBJ1-6	17	TRBV6-5	CASSLYGSTANNSPLHF	TGTGCCAGCAGTTTATACGGCAGTACAGCCAATAATTCACCCCTCCACTTT
NA	NA	TRBJ1-1	13	TRBV5-4	CASSLALQGEAFF	TGTGCCAGCAGCTTAGCGCTCCAGGGAGAAGCTTTCTTT
NA	NA	TRBJ1-5	17	TRBV21-1	CASSKARGQPNNQPQHF	TGTGCCAGCAGCAAAGCGAGGGGACAACCAAACAATCAGCCCCAGCATTTT
once	NA	TRBJ2-7	15	TRBV5-5	CASSLSPGNSYEQYF	TGTGCCAGCAGCTTGAGTCCTGGAAACTCCTACGAGCAGTACTTC
once	NA	TRBJ1-5	12	TRBV20-1	CSAGDGNQPQHF	TGCAGTGCTGGAGATGGGAATCAGCCCCAGCATTTT
NA	NA	TRBJ2-1	13	TRBV2	CASRVGVLLSQFF	TGTGCCAGCAGGGTAGGGGTTTTACTGAGCCAGTTCTTC
NA	NA	TRBJ2-6	15	TRBV19	CASTSSGIGANVLTF	TGTGCCAGTACGTCGTCGGGGATCGGGGCCAACGTCCTGACTTTC
NA	TRBD1	TRBJ1-6	14	TRBV20-1	CSAYTGGYNSPLHF	TGCAGTGCATACACAGGGGGCTATAATTCACCCCTCCACTTT
once	TRBD1	TRBJ2-7	15	TRBV11-2	CASSPRQGWSYEQYF	TGTGCCAGCAGCCCGAGACAGGGATGGAGTTACGAGCAGTACTTC
NA	TRBD1	TRBJ1-1	16	TRBV6-5	CASRIGTVGAYTEAFF	TGTGCCAGCAGAATAGGGACAGTGGGGGCTTACACTGAAGCTTTCTTT
few	TRBD1	TRBJ2-7	15	TRBV27	CASSRPGQGQKEQYF	TGTGCCAGCAGTAGGCCGGGACAGGGACAGAAGGAGCAGTACTTC
few	NA	TRBJ1-3	14	TRBV6-1	CASRLQGTGNTIYF	TGTGCCAGCCGGTTACAGGGAACTGGAAACACCATATATTTT
few	TRBD2	TRBJ2-7	19	TRBV6-1	CASRRGRTSGGHLTYEQYF	TGTGCCAGCAGGAGAGGTAGGACTAGCGGGGGGCATCTTACCTACGAGCAGTACTTC
NA	TRBD1	TRBJ1-1	14	TRBV19	CASSTTGLNTEAFF	TGTGCCAGTAGTACGACAGGGTTGAACACTGAAGCTTTCTTT